The text below deals with one T cell receptor (beta chain). Generated by immunoSEQ multiplex PCR, the TCRdb table keeps only in-frame clones and is missing some. The sample has approximately 270,000 clones, 90% to 95% seen once. This sample is drawn from a study of T cell responses to AZD1222 COVID-19 vaccine. The CDR3 has 17 amino acids. This receptor was obtained from an adult who received the AZD1222 COVID-19 vaccine. The rearrangement links TRBV21-1 to TRBJ2-1; the D call of TRBD1 is as the table states it, not checked on the DNA. TRBV21-1 is assigned pseudogene status. The material sequenced was peripheral blood, taken 28 days after the second AZD1222 dose. The CDR3 loop is CASSNRDSGIFYNEQFF. The DNA for the CDR3 is TGTGCCAGCAGCAACAGGGATTCGGGCATCTTTTACAATGAGCAGTTCTTC.